The next 8 T cell receptor beta chains were all read from a single sample in a study of blood T cell repertoires in COVID-19. Repertoires were generated with immunoSEQ multiplex PCR, while TCRdb's copy carries only in-frame clones and drops some. The sample contains around 250,000 clones, 70% to 90% of which appear only once. The sequenced sample was PBMCs or T cells enriched from blood (not recorded which). These receptors were taken from a man aged 18 to 30 who had recovered from COVID-19.

This clone was seen more than once but under ten times. The J gene is TRBJ2-7, the V gene TRBV2; no reliable D call. There are 13 residues in the CDR3. Between the trimmed V and J ends, which lost 7 bases and 5 bases, there was a span of 15 bases. Germline-derived CDR1 and CDR2 are SNHLY and FYNNEI. The CDR3 protein is CASKLSVNNEQYF. The DNA for the CDR3 is TGTGCCAGCAAGTTGAGCGTTAACAACGAGCAGTACTTC.

V and J are TRBV5-1 and TRBJ2-5; D ambiguous. Germline loops: CDR1 SGHRS, CDR2 YFSETQ. The CDR3 totals 12 residues. Trimming took off 4 bases at V and 0 bases at J, with 4 bases between the two ends. CDR3 residues: CASSQYQETQYF. The CDR3 DNA follows: TGCGCCAGCAGCCAGTACCAAGAGACCCAGTACTTC.

The chain is built from TRBV28 and TRBJ2-6, with D possibly TRBD1 on 6 matching bases. Germline V gene lookup returns CDR1 MDHEN and CDR2 SYDVKM. The V gene lost 1 base and the J gene lost 1 base, with 11 bases spanning the gap. CDR3 length equals 17 residues. DNA for the CDR3: TGTGCCAGCAGTTTATTCACAGGGCTATCTGGGGCCAACGTCCTGACTTTC. Amino acids: CASSLFTGLSGANVLTF.

In this sample, this clone turned up a few times. The chain's CDR3 is CASSPRTGTYEQYF. CDR3 nucleotide sequence: TGTGCCAGCTCACCTAGGACAGGGACCTACGAGCAGTACTTC. The chain recombines TRBV18 with TRBJ2-7; 8 positions agree with TRBD1. The V gene's germline CDR1 is KGHSH and CDR2 LQKENI. J was trimmed by 2 bases and V by 3 bases; bases with no gene match: 3. The length of the CDR3 is 14 residues.

The chain is built from TRBV15 and TRBJ2-2, with D hard to call. Germline assignment: CDR1 LNHNV and CDR2 YYDKDF (reference sequence). V lost 0 bases and J lost 0, with 11 bases in between. This CDR3 is 17 amino acids long. Here the CDR3 reads CATSRDYPAANTGELFF. CDR3 coding DNA: TGTGCCACCAGCAGAGATTATCCGGCGGCGAACACCGGGGAGCTGTTTTTT.

The table lists this clone with a few counts. The gene calls are TRBV6-5 and TRBJ2-2; 13 positions agree with TRBD2. There are 14 residues in the CDR3. V trimming: 6 bases; J trimming: 7 bases; junction bases outside the gene matches: 2. Germline values: CDR1 MNHEY, CDR2 SVGAGI. The CDR3 sequence is CASRGLAGYGELFF. The CDR3 DNA is TGTGCCAGCAGGGGACTAGCGGGATACGGGGAGCTGTTTTTT.

The V call is TRBV9, the J call TRBJ1-1, with D perhaps matching TRBD1 (6 bases). The V gene's germline CDR1 is SGDLS and CDR2 YYNGEE. This CDR3 is built from 13 residues. V was trimmed by 4 bases and J by 5 bases, leaving 12 bases between them. The CDR3 here is CASSPSQGTEAFF. The CDR3 bases are TGTGCCAGCAGCCCTTCACAGGGAACTGAAGCTTTCTTT.

The rearrangement uses TRBV25-1 and TRBJ1-1; 8 nucleotides match TRBD1. The junction had 10 bases not matched to a gene; V was cut back by 6 bases and J by 1 base. CDR1 and CDR2 (germline): MGHDK, SYGVNS. This CDR3 is built from 16 residues. Here the CDR3 reads CASRTNAGTGNTEAFF. The CDR3 DNA follows: TGTGCCAGCAGAACCAACGCCGGGACAGGGAACACTGAAGCTTTCTTT.